The clone carrying this TCR beta chain was detected a few times. Germline CDR1 reads ENHRY; CDR2 reads SYGVKD. J was trimmed by 5 bases and V by 4 bases; bases with no gene match: 1. The CDR3 is made up of 14 amino acids. The data belong to a study of shared T cell receptors in the human thymus. The repertoire was sequenced with immunoSEQ multiplex PCR; TCRdb's copy has only in-frame clones and lacks some. This table has approximately 490,000 clones, around three quarters appearing once. These data also featured in a second study, about human thymus T cells. That work states: Infants served as donors; they were healthy and Finnish and were having corrective surgery for congenital heart defects. Corrective cardiac operations yielded the resected thymus tissue. Apparent skewing of V and J gene usage characterized both thymic and blood repertoires. Thymic repertoires of unrelated individuals were reported in related research to overlap highly.

The rearrangement links TRBV10-3 to TRBJ2-1; 11 bases match TRBD2. Sequenced input: thymocytes. The TCR originated in a boy under three years old with a congenital heart defect. The CDR3 reads CAISGSGRDNEQFF. In nucleotides, the CDR3 is TGTGCCATCAGTGGTAGCGGGAGGGACAATGAGCAGTTCTTC.